This T cell receptor beta chain stems from a study of technical replicates of blood from several donors. This CDR3 contains 15 residues. Trimming at V came to 0 bases and at J to 4 bases, leaving 6 bases not matched to a gene. CDR1 is SGHRS, CDR2 YFSETQ, per germline. The protocol was immunoSEQ multiplex PCR, while the TCRdb copy is restricted to in-frame clones and leaves out a portion. The data show about 93,000 clones, roughly 96% seen once. Sequencing used T cells isolated from PBMCs. The V gene is TRBV5-1, the J gene TRBJ1-1; 7 bases align to TRBD1. This clonotype was sampled from a human donor in good health. The CDR3: CASSLEGAGGTEAFF. In nucleotides, the CDR3 is TGCGCCAGCAGCTTGGAGGGGGCAGGGGGCACTGAAGCTTTCTTT.